This TCR beta chain was sequenced during a study of CXCR3-negative and CXCR3-positive naive CD8 T cells. In the study overall: Per library, roughly 1.5 +/- 0.3 million reads; 120 million to 150 million TRB reads overall. Study outcomes and limitations: Sequencing showed both naive subsets with comparably high diversity, and memory CD8+ cells much lower. When CXCR3-positive naive cells were set against CXCR3-negative naive cells, the former had more hydrophobic TRB CDR3s. The study found that naive CXCR3-negative and CXCR3-positive cells shared TRBV-TRBJ usage, while memory cells differed.

In the case of this clonotype: Its antigen is not identified.

The V gene's germline CDR1 is DFQATT and CDR2 SNEGSKA (reference sequence). The CDR3 is 14 amino acids. It was by 5' RACE with UMI labels that the TRB cDNA libraries were prepared. Reprocessing the 5' RACE reads, TCRdb reports a single entry for every CDR3 protein and omits DNA. Here the sample table reports under 110,000 distinct CDR3 sequences. Every CD8+ subset sample held approximately 320,000 flow-sorted cells, done in triplicate. The receptor was isolated from a human donor in good health. Some clones in this sample may be carry-over from other donors' samples. Sequenced input: naive CXCR3+ CD8+ T cells from blood. Documented subset: CD45RO-CCR7+CD27+CD95- naive CD8+ T cells expressing CXCR3 (TNR3+). The V call is TRBV20-1, the J call TRBJ2-7; with no DNA, the TCRdb D assignment of TRBD1 cannot be verified. CDR3 region: CSARIWDRPYEQYF.